This TCR beta chain derives from a study of T cells in Graves' hyperthyroidism and ophthalmopathy. The V and J ends lost 6 bases and 2 bases, in that order; junction bases with no gene match: 10. CDR3 length equals 15 residues. Researchers amplified the TCR beta CDR3 regions from RNA transcripts. A first-round RT-PCR of the TCR CDR3 used the HTBI primer set. TCRdb re-called the multiplex PCR reads with MiXCR, one entry per CDR3 protein. The sample records about 570,000 distinct CDR3 sequences, 11% to 15% being singletons. The sequencing input was blood. The chain couples TRBV12-3 or TRBV12-4 to TRBJ2-7; 7 bases line up with TRBD1. The TCR was taken from a woman aged 40 to 55 with Graves' hyperthyroidism. The CDR3 DNA follows: TGTGCCAGCAGACTAAAGACAGGGATCGCCTACGAGCAGTACTTC. Translating it yields CASRLKTGIAYEQYF.